This TCR beta chain is drawn from a study of T-cell memory formation after mild COVID-19. Trimming cost V 0 bases and J 0 bases; bases outside gene matches: 11. This CDR3 contains 20 residues. In germline, CDR1 is MNHEY, CDR2 SVGEGT. In TCRdb, the 5' RACE reads were re-called with MiXCR into one record per CDR3 protein. The sample shows around 250,000 distinct CDR3 sequences, roughly 16% of them seen only once. The sample was PBMCs or a T cell subset sorted from them (not recorded which). The chain combines TRBV6-2 or TRBV6-3 with TRBJ2-6; 7 bases agree with TRBD2. This sequence originates from a man aged 18-30 years who had mild COVID-19 (a few samples of this study predate the infection). Cell type and time point are not known. The CDR3 DNA is TGTGCCAGCAGTTACTCAGTGCTGGGAGGGAGCCCCTCTGGGGCCAACGTCCTGACTTTC. This codes for CASSYSVLGGSPSGANVLTF.